This record looks at one T cell receptor beta chain sequence and its context. The entry originates in a study of blood T cell repertoires in COVID-19. Study context: Donors in the United States, Italy and Spain gave samples during acute or convalescent COVID-19. Sources were T cells, B-cell-depleted T cells, or PBMCs; the material itself was cDNA or gDNA.

Sequenced by immunoSEQ multiplex PCR; TCRdb stores in-frame clones only, minus some. The repertoire includes about 74,000 clones, about 88% of them detected once, and approximately 1.6% sits in the top ten. The CDR3 covers 15 residues. V lost 7 bases to trimming and J lost 4 bases; unmatched junction nucleotides: 8. Per germline, CDR1 LNHDA and CDR2 SQIVND (reference sequence). This clonotype was sampled from a man aged 50 to 59 with acute or convalescent COVID-19. Source material: peripheral blood. The chain links TRBV19 to TRBJ2-2; TRBD1 matches 8 bases. The CDR3 DNA is TGTGCCAGTAATAACCGCGGGACAGGCACCGGGGAGCTGTTTTTT. Translation gives CASNNRGTGTGELFF.